The 26 T cell receptor beta chains listed next were all sequenced from one sample in a study of early stage breast cancer tumors. Data came from immunoSEQ multiplex PCR; TCRdb stores just in-frame clones and leaves some out. Seen here are approximately 33,000 clones, more than 65% observed once, and the top ten hold 4.7%. The source material was blood. The receptors shown here come from a person aged 35 to 50 with breast cancer.

This clone was recorded a few times. V and J are TRBV28 and TRBJ1-5, with D perhaps matching TRBD1 (5 bases). The CDR3 consists of 18 residues. Trimming left V 6 bases short and J 2 bases short, with 23 bases between. Per germline, CDR1 MDHEN and CDR2 SYDVKM. CDR3 sequence reads: CASRPGPQVALRNQPQHF. In DNA, the CDR3 is TGTGCCAGCAGACCGGGACCTCAAGTCGCCCTCCGCAATCAGCCCCAGCATTTT.

This clone was counted once. The gene calls are TRBV7-2 and TRBJ2-5; 9 bases are shared with TRBD1. V shed 5 bases and J 5 bases; nucleotides not matched to a gene: 6. This CDR3 spans 14 amino acids. Germline V gene sequence: CDR1 SGHTA, CDR2 FQGNSA. CDR3 amino acids: CASSPGQGFETQYF. CDR3 nucleotides: TGTGCCAGCAGCCCCGGACAGGGGTTTGAGACCCAGTACTTC.

In DNA, the CDR3 is TGTGCCATCGGGTCGTCTATGAACACTGAAGCTTTCTTT. Its translation is CAIGSSMNTEAFF. The V and J genes are TRBV10-3 and TRBJ1-1; D is unclear. The CDR3 sequence is 13 residues long. Trimming took 8 bases from V and 0 from J, leaving 10 bases between them. Germline V gene sequence: CDR1 ENHRY, CDR2 SYGVKD.

This chain uses TRBV7-9 with TRBJ2-1, with D possibly being TRBD1 (6 bases). Germline V gene data show CDR1 as SEHNR and CDR2 as FQNEAQ (reference sequence). This CDR3 contains 14 residues. V shed 9 bases and J shed 2 bases, with 14 bases lying between them. The CDR3 loop is CASTGGQPYNEQFF. CDR3 nucleotides: TGTGCCAGTACAGGAGGACAGCCCTACAATGAGCAGTTCTTC. The full variable domain, with the rest looked up from reference TRBV7-9 and TRBJ2-1, is DTGVSQNPRHKITKRGQNVTFRCDPISEHNRLYWYRQTLGQGPEFLTYFQNEAQLEKSRLLSDRFSAERPKGSFSTLEIQRTEQGDSAMYLCASTGGQPYNEQFFGPGTRLTVL.

V usage is TRBV6-1 and J usage is TRBJ2-5; tentatively, D is TRBD2 (5 bases). The CDR3 is made up of 13 amino acids. The V end lost 6 bases, the J end lost 5 bases, and 13 bases lay between the germline ends. Germline CDR1 is MNHNS and CDR2 is SASEGT. The CDR3 DNA reads TGTGCCAGCAGACTTGAGGGTAGGGAGACCCAGTACTTC. Its protein is CASRLEGRETQYF.

This clone was found a few times. This CDR3 is CAWSPLDGLARSYTF. CDR3 bases: TGTGCCTGGAGTCCCCTTGACGGCTTGGCCAGGAGCTACACCTTC. V and J are TRBV30 and TRBJ1-2, with no clear D. Germline V gives CDR1 GTSNPN, CDR2 SVGIG (reference sequence). The CDR3 extends over 15 amino acids. With 2 bases removed from V and 9 bases from J, the gap between germline ends came to 22 bases.

This chain joins TRBV15 and TRBJ2-3; D is unclear. The CDR3 is 13 amino acids. V gave up 3 bases and J gave up 5 bases, with 9 bases separating them. CDR1 is LNHNV and CDR2 is YYDKDF in the germline V gene (reference sequence). The CDR3 DNA follows: TGTGCCACCAGCAGGGTGTTACAAGATACGCAGTATTTT. Its protein product is CATSRVLQDTQYF.

The CDR3 DNA reads as TGTGCCAGCAGCTTCCTGCAGGGGGCCAGCGTTGACATTCAGTACTTC. This sequence encodes CASSFLQGASVDIQYF. This chain connects TRBV7-9 to TRBJ2-4; 8 bases match TRBD1. The CDR3 extends over 16 amino acids. Germline trimming cut 3 bases from V and 8 bases from J; bases unmatched to any gene: 12. Looked up from germline, CDR1 is SEHNR and CDR2 is FQNEAQ (reference sequence).

This clone is termed medium-sized. This chain connects TRBV19 to TRBJ1-2; 9 nucleotides line up with TRBD1. The V gene end was trimmed by 7 bases and the J gene end by 8 bases; junction bases not matched to a gene: 17. In germline, CDR1 is LNHDA, CDR2 SQIVND (reference sequence). This CDR3 contains 16 residues. The CDR3 DNA follows: TGTGCCAGTACCACCTCCGGGACAGGGCGGCCTATCGGCTACACCTTC. This sequence encodes CASTTSGTGRPIGYTF.

This chain joins TRBV4-3 and TRBJ1-2; D not resolved. V gave up 1 base and J gave up 8 bases, with 11 bases separating them. Looked up from germline, CDR1 is LGHNA and CDR2 is YSLEER. The CDR3 contains 13 residues. This CDR3 reads CASSQVRGGGYTF. The DNA for the CDR3 is TGCGCCAGCAGCCAAGTACGGGGAGGCGGCTACACCTTC.

This clone is medium-sized (0.01 to 0.1%). This sequence joins TRBV27 and TRBJ2-1; 11 bases map to TRBD1. This CDR3 has 14 amino acids. CDR1 is MNHEY and CDR2 is SMNVEV in the germline V gene (reference sequence). V was clipped by 7 bases and J by 4 bases; unmatched bases: 3. The CDR3 loop is CASTGTGGYNEQFF. In DNA form, the CDR3 reads TGTGCCAGCACGGGGACAGGGGGTTACAATGAGCAGTTCTTC.

The chain employs TRBV7-8 and TRBJ1-1; D not resolved. The CDR3 loop spans 15 amino acids. The V gene lost 5 bases and the J gene lost 4 bases, with 17 bases spanning the gap. CDR1 and CDR2 (germline): SGHVS, FQNEAQ. The CDR3 DNA reads TGTGCCAGCAGCGCCCTCTCTGGCGCAGGCACTGAAGCTTTCTTT. It translates to CASSALSGAGTEAFF.

By frequency in the sample, this clone is medium-sized. The chain employs TRBV6-5 and TRBJ2-7; 13 nucleotides match TRBD2. From germline, CDR1 is MNHEY and CDR2 SVGAGI. CDR3 length equals 15 residues. V dropped 4 bases and J dropped 6; count of bases not matched to a gene: 6. CDR3 loop: CASSFRTSGGSEQYF. In nucleotides, the CDR3 is TGTGCCAGCAGTTTCCGGACTAGCGGGGGCTCCGAGCAGTACTTC.

The chain recombines TRBV6-1 with TRBJ1-5; 9 positions agree with TRBD1. Germline V lookup: CDR1 MNHNS, CDR2 SASEGT. With V trimmed by 6 bases and J by 4 bases, 7 bases remained unmatched. There are 15 residues in the CDR3. CDR3 coding DNA: TGTGCCAGCAGAATAGGGACAGGGCTTAATCAGCCCCAGCATTTT. This encodes CASRIGTGLNQPQHF.

The chain carries TRBV28 and TRBJ1-2; D is ambiguous. The ends were cut back, 2 bases at V and 4 bases at J, with 8 bases in the middle. The CDR3 consists of 13 residues. Germline CDR1 reads MDHEN; CDR2 reads SYDVKM. CDR3 DNA: TGTGCCAGCAGTTTACGGGCAGCCTATGGCTACACCTTC. Protein product: CASSLRAAYGYTF.

J is TRBJ2-3 and V is TRBV6-5, with 11 bases matching TRBD1. The CDR3 covers 14 residues. V lost 6 bases and J lost 5; bases outside the gene matches: 4. Looked up from germline, CDR1 is MNHEY and CDR2 is SVGAGI. The CDR3 spells CASSPGTGGDTQYF. CDR3 coding DNA: TGTGCCAGCAGCCCCGGGACAGGGGGAGATACGCAGTATTTT.

This chain joins TRBV19 and TRBJ1-4; D call uncertain. V was shortened by 0 bases and J by 4 bases, with 6 bases between the two germline ends. The germline V gene encodes CDR1 LNHDA and CDR2 SQIVND (reference sequence). The CDR3 loop spans 14 amino acids. In DNA form, the CDR3 reads TGTGCCAGTAGTATAGAAGGATATAATGAAAAACTGTTTTTT. Translating gives CASSIEGYNEKLFF.

This clone turned up a few times. The chain recombines TRBV30 with TRBJ1-2; D call uncertain. Between the trimmed V and J ends, which lost 2 bases and 2 bases, there was a span of 6 bases. Germline V CDR1 and CDR2: GTSNPN, SVGIG (reference sequence). The CDR3 is made up of 12 amino acids. The CDR3 loop reads CAWSPGNYGYTF. As DNA, the CDR3 is TGTGCCTGGAGTCCGGGCAACTATGGCTACACCTTC.

The chain links TRBV27 to TRBJ1-1, with D possibly being TRBD1 (5 bases). Trimming pared 2 bases from V and 0 bases from J, leaving 7 bases between. The CDR3 is made up of 14 amino acids. CDR1 MNHEY and CDR2 SMNVEV come from the germline V gene (reference sequence). The CDR3 spells CASSLQGLNTEAFF. DNA for the CDR3: TGTGCCAGCAGTTTACAGGGATTGAACACTGAAGCTTTCTTT.

In its sample, this clone was seen a few times. The rearrangement links TRBV5-6 to TRBJ2-7; D unresolved. Per germline, CDR1 SGHDT and CDR2 YYEEEE. The CDR3 is made up of 13 amino acids. Trimming shortened V by 1 base and J by 0 bases, and 5 bases separated the two germline ends. The CDR3 here is CASSLPDSYEQYF. CDR3 nucleotides: TGTGCCAGCAGCTTGCCAGACTCCTACGAGCAGTACTTC.

This chain connects TRBV11-2 to TRBJ2-2; 7 bases match TRBD2. The V gene's germline CDR1 is SGHAT and CDR2 FQNNGV. The J segment lost 5 bases and the V segment lost 2 bases, leaving 8 bases of the junction unmatched. The CDR3 covers 16 residues. As DNA, the CDR3 is TGTGCCAGCAGCTTATTCGGGGGAGGGCTTACCGGGGAGCTGTTTTTT. Its protein is CASSLFGGGLTGELFF.

V usage is TRBV7-7 and J usage is TRBJ2-1; 10 bases line up with TRBD2. The V and J ends lost 2 bases and 8 bases, in that order; junction bases with no gene match: 3. This CDR3 region has 14 residues. Per the germline V gene, CDR1 is SSHAT and CDR2 is FNYEAQ (reference sequence). CDR3 region: CASSLLAGDYEQFF. In DNA, the CDR3 is TGTGCCAGCAGCTTACTAGCGGGAGACTATGAGCAGTTCTTC.

The V call is TRBV19, the J call TRBJ1-2; a possible D gene is TRBD1 (5 bases). From germline, CDR1 is LNHDA and CDR2 SQIVND (reference sequence). This CDR3 has 15 amino acids. Trimming removed 4 bases from V and 4 bases from J, with 16 bases in between. The CDR3 DNA reads TGTGCCAGTAGTACCCCCGGGACGCTTGGCTATGGCTACACCTTC. Amino acids: CASSTPGTLGYGYTF. The variable domain in full, with the rest retrieved from reference TRBV19 and TRBJ1-2, is DGGITQSPKYLFRKEGQNVTLSCEQNLNHDAMYWYRQDPGQGLRLIYYSQIVNDFQKGDIAEGYSVSREKKESFPLTVTSAQKNPTAFYLCASSTPGTLGYGYTFGSGTRLTVV.

V is TRBV25-1 and J is TRBJ1-5, with a weak D call TRBD1 (6 bases). CDR1 and CDR2 (germline): MGHDK, SYGVNS. V was trimmed by 4 bases and J by 4 bases, leaving 14 bases between them. CDR3 size: 15 residues. CDR3 in amino acids: CASSVTRGPNQPQHF. DNA for the CDR3: TGTGCCAGCAGTGTCACCAGGGGCCCTAATCAGCCCCAGCATTTT.

The table lists this clone with a few counts. V usage is TRBV19 and J usage is TRBJ1-2, with 10 bases identical to TRBD1. V dropped 5 bases and J dropped 4; count of bases not matched to a gene: 16. CDR3 length: 18 amino acids. Germline V gene data show CDR1 as LNHDA and CDR2 as SQIVND (reference sequence). The CDR3 DNA reads as TGTGCCAGTAGTCGAATAGAGGAGACAGGGGGCGTTGGCTATGGCTACACCTTC. Translated: CASSRIEETGGVGYGYTF.

This clone is hyperexpanded in the sample. The genes are TRBV4-1 and TRBJ2-2; D is ambiguous. Between the trimmed V and J ends, which lost 0 bases and 3 bases, there was a span of 8 bases. Germline V CDR1 and CDR2: MGHRA, YSYEKL. CDR3 length equals 15 residues. This CDR3 reads CASSQEFAYTGELFF. CDR3 DNA: TGCGCCAGCAGCCAAGAGTTTGCCTACACCGGGGAGCTGTTTTTT.